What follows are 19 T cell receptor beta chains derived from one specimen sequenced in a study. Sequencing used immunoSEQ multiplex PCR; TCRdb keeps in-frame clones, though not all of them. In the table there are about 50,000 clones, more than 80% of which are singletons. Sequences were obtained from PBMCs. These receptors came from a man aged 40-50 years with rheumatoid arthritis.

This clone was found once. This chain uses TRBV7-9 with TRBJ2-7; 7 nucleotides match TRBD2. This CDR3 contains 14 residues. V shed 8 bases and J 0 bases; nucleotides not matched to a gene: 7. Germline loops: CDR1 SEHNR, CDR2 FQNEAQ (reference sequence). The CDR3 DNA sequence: TGTGCCAGCTCGGGGGAGGGGCCCTCCTACGAGCAGTACTTC. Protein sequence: CASSGEGPSYEQYF.

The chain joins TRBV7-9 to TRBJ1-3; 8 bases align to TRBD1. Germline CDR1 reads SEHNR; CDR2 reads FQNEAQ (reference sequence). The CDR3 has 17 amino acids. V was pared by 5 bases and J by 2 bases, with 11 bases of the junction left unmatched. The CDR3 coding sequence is TGTGCCAGCAGCCCGAGGACAGGGAAATGGACTGGAAACACCATATATTTT. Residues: CASSPRTGKWTGNTIYF.

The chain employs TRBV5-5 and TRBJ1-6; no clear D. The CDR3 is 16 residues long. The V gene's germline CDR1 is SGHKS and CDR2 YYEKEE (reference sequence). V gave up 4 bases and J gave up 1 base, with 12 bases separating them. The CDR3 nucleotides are TGTGCCAGCAGCCCCCCAGGTAGTTCCTATAATTCACCCCTCCACTTT. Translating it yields CASSPPGSSYNSPLHF.

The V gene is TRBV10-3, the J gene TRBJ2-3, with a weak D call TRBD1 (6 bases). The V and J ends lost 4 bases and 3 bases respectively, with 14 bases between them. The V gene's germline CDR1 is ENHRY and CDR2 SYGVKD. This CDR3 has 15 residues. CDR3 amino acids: CAISVKARGTDTQYF. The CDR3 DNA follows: TGTGCCATCAGTGTAAAGGCTAGGGGGACAGATACGCAGTATTTT.

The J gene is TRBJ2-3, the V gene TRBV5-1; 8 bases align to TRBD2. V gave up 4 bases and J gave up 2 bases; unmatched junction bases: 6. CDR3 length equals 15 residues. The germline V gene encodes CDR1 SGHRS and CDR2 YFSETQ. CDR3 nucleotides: TGCGCCAGCAGCGGGAGCGGGAGAAACACAGATACGCAGTATTTT. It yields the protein CASSGSGRNTDTQYF.

The CDR3 is CASSSGQPNTEAFF. In DNA, the CDR3 is TGTGCCAGCAGTTCCGGACAGCCGAACACTGAAGCTTTCTTT. This chain joins TRBV6-2 or TRBV6-3 and TRBJ1-1, with TRBD1 as a possible D gene (6 bases). The CDR3 is 14 residues long. The ends were cut back, 4 bases at V and 1 base at J, with 10 bases in the middle. CDR1 is MNHEY, CDR2 SVGEGT, per germline.

The CDR3 spells CASKYVNGGYGYTF. The CDR3 region has the DNA TGTGCCAGCAAGTACGTTAATGGTGGCTATGGCTACACCTTC. This chain joins TRBV27 and TRBJ1-2; D not certain. V shed 7 bases and J shed 4 bases, with 16 bases lying between them. The germline CDR1 and CDR2 sequences are MNHEY and SMNVEV (reference sequence). This CDR3 has 14 amino acids.

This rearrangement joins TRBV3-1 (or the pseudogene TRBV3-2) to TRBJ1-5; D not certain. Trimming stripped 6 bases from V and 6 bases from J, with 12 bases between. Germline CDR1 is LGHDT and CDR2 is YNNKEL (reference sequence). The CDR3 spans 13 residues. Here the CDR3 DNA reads TGTGCCAGCAGTATCGCAATAGGTCAGCCCCAGCATTTT. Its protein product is CASSIAIGQPQHF.

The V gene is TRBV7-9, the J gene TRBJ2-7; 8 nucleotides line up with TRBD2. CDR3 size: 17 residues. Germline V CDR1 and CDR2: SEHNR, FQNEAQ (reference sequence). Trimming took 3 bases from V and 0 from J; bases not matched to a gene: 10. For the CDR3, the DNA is TGTGCCAGCAGCTTGGGTTTTGGAGCGGGGGTCTCCTACGAGCAGTACTTC. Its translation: CASSLGFGAGVSYEQYF.

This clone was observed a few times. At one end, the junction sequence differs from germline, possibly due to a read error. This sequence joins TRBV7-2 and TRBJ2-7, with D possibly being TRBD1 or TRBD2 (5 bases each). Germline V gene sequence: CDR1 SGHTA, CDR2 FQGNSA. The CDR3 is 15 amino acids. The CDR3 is CASSPRDGITYGQYF. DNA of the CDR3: TGTGCCAGCAGCCCGAGGGACGGAATAACCTACGGGCAGTACTTC.

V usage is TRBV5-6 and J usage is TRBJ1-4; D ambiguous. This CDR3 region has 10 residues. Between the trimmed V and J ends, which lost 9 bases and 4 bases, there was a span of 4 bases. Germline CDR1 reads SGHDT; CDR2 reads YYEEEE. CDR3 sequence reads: CATYNEKLFF. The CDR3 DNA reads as TGTGCCACCTATAATGAAAAACTGTTTTTT.

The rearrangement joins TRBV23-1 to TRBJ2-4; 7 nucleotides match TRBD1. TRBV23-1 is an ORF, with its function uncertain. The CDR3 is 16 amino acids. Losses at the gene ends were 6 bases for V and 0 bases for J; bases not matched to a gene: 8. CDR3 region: CASSLRGPIAKNIQYF. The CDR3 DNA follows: TGCGCCAGCAGCCTGAGGGGGCCAATAGCCAAAAACATTCAGTACTTC.

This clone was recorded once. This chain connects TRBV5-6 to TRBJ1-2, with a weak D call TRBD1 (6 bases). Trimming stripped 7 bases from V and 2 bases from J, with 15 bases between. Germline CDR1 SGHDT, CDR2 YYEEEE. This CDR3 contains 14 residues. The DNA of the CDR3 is TGTGCCAGCTACCACAGGGAGGTAAACTATGGCTACACCTTC. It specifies CASYHREVNYGYTF.

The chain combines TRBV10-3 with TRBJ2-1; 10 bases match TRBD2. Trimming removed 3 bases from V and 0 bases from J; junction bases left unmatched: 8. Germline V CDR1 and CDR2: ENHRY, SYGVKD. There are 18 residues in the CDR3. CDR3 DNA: TGTGCCATCAGTGACGGACTAGCGGCTATCAGCTCCTACAATGAGCAGTTCTTC. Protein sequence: CAISDGLAAISSYNEQFF.

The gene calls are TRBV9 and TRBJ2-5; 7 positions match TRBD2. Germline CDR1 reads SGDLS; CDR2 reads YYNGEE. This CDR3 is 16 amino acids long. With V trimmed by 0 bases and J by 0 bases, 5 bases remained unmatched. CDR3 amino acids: CASSVGLAVDQETQYF. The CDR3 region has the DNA TGTGCCAGCAGCGTAGGCCTAGCGGTAGACCAAGAGACCCAGTACTTC. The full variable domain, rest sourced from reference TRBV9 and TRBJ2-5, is DSGVTQTPKHLITATGQRVTLRCSPRSGDLSVYWYQQSLDQGLQFLIQYYNGEERAKGNILERFSAQQFPDLHSELNLSSLELGDSALYFCASSVGLAVDQETQYFGPGTRLLVL.

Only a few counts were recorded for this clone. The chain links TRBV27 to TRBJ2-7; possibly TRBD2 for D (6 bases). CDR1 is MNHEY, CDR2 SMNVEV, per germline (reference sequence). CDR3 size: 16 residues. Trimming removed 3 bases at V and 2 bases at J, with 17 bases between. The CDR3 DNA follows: TGTGCCAGCAGTTTGAGGGAGCGTGGGAGGCCCTACGAGCAGTACTTC. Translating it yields CASSLRERGRPYEQYF.

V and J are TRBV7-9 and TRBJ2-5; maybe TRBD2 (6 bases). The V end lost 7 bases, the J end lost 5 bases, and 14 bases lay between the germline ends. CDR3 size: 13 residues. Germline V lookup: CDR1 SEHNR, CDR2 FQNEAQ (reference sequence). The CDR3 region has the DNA TGTGCCAGCACCTTCGAGGGGAGGGAGACCCAGTACTTC. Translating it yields CASTFEGRETQYF.

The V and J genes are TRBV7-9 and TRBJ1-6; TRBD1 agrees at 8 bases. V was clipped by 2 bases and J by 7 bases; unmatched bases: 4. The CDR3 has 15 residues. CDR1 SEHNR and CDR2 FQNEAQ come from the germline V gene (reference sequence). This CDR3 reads CASSLPTGANSPLHF. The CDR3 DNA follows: TGTGCCAGCAGCTTACCGACAGGGGCAAATTCACCCCTCCACTTT.

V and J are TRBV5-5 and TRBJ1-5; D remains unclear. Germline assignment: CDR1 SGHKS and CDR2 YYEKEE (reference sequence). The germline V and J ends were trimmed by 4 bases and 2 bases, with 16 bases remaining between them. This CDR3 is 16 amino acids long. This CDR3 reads CASSLVVNLGNQPQHF. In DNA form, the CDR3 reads TGTGCCAGCAGCCTGGTCGTGAACTTGGGCAATCAGCCCCAGCATTTT.